These 25 T cell receptor beta chains share one sample of origin, sequenced in a study of spatial heterogeneity in lung cancer. Notes on the study in general: Counts that tracked tumor mutation counts were those of expanded intratumoral alpha and beta TCRs.

Time point reported: sample taken at primary tumor resection. Antigen specificity for these receptors is unknown. In TCRdb, the 5' RACE reads were re-called with MiXCR into one record per CDR3 protein. Here the sample spans a few thousand distinct CDR3 sequences, roughly 3.3% being singletons. The specimen was lung tumor tissue, collected at surgery. The receptors derive from a male donor with early-stage non-small cell lung cancer.

This clonotype came up many times. The V call is TRBV5-1, the J call TRBJ2-6; D is perhaps TRBD2 (7 bases). V was cut by 0 bases and J by 4 bases, with 14 bases left in between. Germline V gene sequence: CDR1 SGHRS, CDR2 YFSETQ. The CDR3 covers 17 residues. The DNA of the CDR3 is TGCGCCAGCAGCTTGGCCCCGCGGGGGCCGGGGGCCAACGTCCTGACTTTC. It translates to CASSLAPRGPGANVLTF.

By sample share, this clonotype is medium-sized. The V gene is TRBV11-2, the J gene TRBJ1-1; 7 nucleotides line up with TRBD1. V trimming: 4 bases; J trimming: 4 bases; junction bases outside the gene matches: 3. The germline V gene has CDR1 SGHAT and CDR2 FQNNGV. This CDR3 comprises 13 residues. CDR3: CASSSHRGTEAFF. The CDR3 DNA sequence: TGTGCCAGCAGCTCCCACAGGGGCACTGAAGCTTTCTTT.

The CDR3 DNA is TGTGCCAGCAGCCTAACCGGGACAGCTGGGGCCAACGTCCTGACTTTC. Protein sequence: CASSLTGTAGANVLTF. The chain joins TRBV4-2 to TRBJ2-6, with 7 positions matching TRBD1. CDR1 LGHNA and CDR2 YNFKEQ come from the germline V gene. The CDR3 has 16 amino acids. V shed 4 bases and J 2 bases; nucleotides not matched to a gene: 5.

By share, this clonotype counts as large. V usage is TRBV20-1 and J usage is TRBJ2-5, with D hard to call. The CDR3 runs to 12 residues. CDR1 and CDR2 from the germline V gene are DFQATT and SNEGSKA (reference sequence). V dropped 4 bases and J dropped 7 bases, with 13 bases sitting between them. CDR3 bases: TGCAGTGCTATAAACTGGGATGGGACCCAGTACTTC. This encodes CSAINWDGTQYF.

By sample share, this clonotype is medium-sized. The V and J genes are TRBV6-5 and TRBJ2-2; the D call may be TRBD1 or TRBD2 (5 bases each). The germline V and J ends were trimmed by 8 bases and 6 bases, with 16 bases remaining between them. The CDR3 is made up of 14 amino acids. The germline gives CDR1 MNHEY, CDR2 SVGAGI. The CDR3 bases are TGTGCCAGCGCCCGGAGCCAGGGAGCCGGGGAGCTGTTTTTT. Translating it yields CASARSQGAGELFF.

Sample share makes this clonotype medium-sized. The CDR3 spells CASSGGLPGETQYF. The CDR3 DNA reads TGCGCCAGCAGCGGAGGGTTGCCCGGGGAGACCCAGTACTTC. This rearrangement joins TRBV5-1 to TRBJ2-5; D possibly corresponds to TRBD2 (6 bases). Germline-derived CDR1 and CDR2 are SGHRS and YFSETQ. The CDR3 runs 14 residues. The V end was cut by 4 bases, the J end by 5 bases, with 15 bases between.

This clonotype counts as medium-sized. The chain links TRBV7-9 to TRBJ2-7, with 8 bases that match TRBD2. This CDR3 region has 16 residues. Per the germline V gene, CDR1 is SEHNR and CDR2 is FQNEAQ (reference sequence). Unmatched junction bases numbered 7, after V lost 1 base and J lost 2 bases. CDR3 loop: CASSLDQRGITYEQYF. Written as DNA, the CDR3 is TGTGCCAGCAGCTTAGACCAGCGGGGGATAACCTACGAGCAGTACTTC.

This clonotype was observed many times. V and J are TRBV20-1 and TRBJ2-2; no definite D call. The CDR3 has 12 amino acids. Germline V CDR1 and CDR2: DFQATT, SNEGSKA (reference sequence). The CDR3 nucleotides are TGCAGCGTCGGTACCGACACCGGGGAGCTGTTTTTT. It specifies CSVGTDTGELFF.

By sample share, this clonotype is medium-sized (0.01 to 0.1%). The gene calls are TRBV7-8 and TRBJ2-1, with D possibly matching TRBD1 (5 bases). The CDR3 sequence is 15 residues long. Germline lookup yields CDR1 SGHVS and CDR2 FQNEAQ. Deletions cut 1 base from V and 4 bases from J, with 11 bases between. CDR3 sequence reads: CASSLGIQGYNEQFF. The CDR3 nucleotides read TGTGCCAGCAGCTTAGGGATCCAGGGTTACAATGAGCAGTTCTTC.

This clonotype was picked up a small number of times. The rearrangement links TRBV4-3 to TRBJ2-7; D is possibly TRBD2 (6 bases). V lost 1 base to trimming and J lost 5 bases, with 12 bases between them. The CDR3 sequence is 14 residues long. Germline V gives CDR1 LGHNA, CDR2 YSLEER. The CDR3 DNA sequence: TGCGCCAGCAGCCAAGGGTTGGCGGGGCACGAGCAGTACTTC. This sequence encodes CASSQGLAGHEQYF.

This clonotype has at least ten counts. The chain joins TRBV7-2 to TRBJ2-6; no reliable D call. V was shortened by 2 bases and J by 4 bases, with 3 bases between the two germline ends. CDR1 is SGHTA and CDR2 is FQGNSA in the germline V gene. The CDR3 runs to 13 residues. The CDR3 sequence: CASSLNGANVLTF. The CDR3 nucleotides read TGTGCCAGCAGCTTAAACGGGGCCAACGTCCTGACTTTC. Together with reference TRBV7-2 and TRBJ2-6, the CDR3 gives the full variable domain: GAGVSQSPSNKVTEKGKDVELRCDPISGHTALYWYRQSLGQGLEFLIYFQGNSAPDKSGLPSDRFSAERTGGSVSTLTIQRTQQEDSAVYLCASSLNGANVLTFGAGSRLTVL.

The rearrangement uses TRBV29-1 and TRBJ2-3, with 11 bases lining up with TRBD2. The germline V gene has CDR1 SQVTM and CDR2 ANQGSEA. The V segment lost 3 bases and the J segment 2 bases; nucleotides outside the gene matches: 4. The CDR3 is made up of 15 amino acids. This CDR3 reads CSVELAGGPTDTQYF. The CDR3 bases are TGCAGCGTTGAGCTAGCGGGGGGCCCCACAGATACGCAGTATTTT.

This clonotype is medium-sized. V is TRBV20-1 and J is TRBJ2-3, with TRBD2 matching 7 bases. The CDR3 loop spans 13 amino acids. Trimming took 6 bases from V and 3 from J; bases not matched to a gene: 6. Germline V CDR1 and CDR2: DFQATT, SNEGSKA (reference sequence). The CDR3 nucleotides read TGCAGTGCAACGGGAGGACGGACAGATACGCAGTATTTT. Its protein is CSATGGRTDTQYF.

This clonotype showed up many times. The chain carries TRBV11-2 and TRBJ1-4, with D perhaps matching TRBD1 (6 bases). The V and J ends lost 2 bases and 8 bases respectively, with 15 bases between them. The CDR3 contains 15 residues. CDR1 and CDR2 from the germline V gene are SGHAT and FQNNGV. The CDR3 DNA sequence: TGTGCCAGCAGCTTAATAGTGGGGACACCAGAAAAACTGTTTTTT. It encodes CASSLIVGTPEKLFF.

In its sample, this clonotype is medium-sized. The chain uses TRBV3-1 and TRBJ1-4; the match to TRBD1 covers 8 bases. The germline gives CDR1 LGHDT, CDR2 YNNKEL (reference sequence). This CDR3 has 13 residues. V was clipped by 9 bases and J by 8 bases; unmatched bases: 8. This CDR3 is CASLQGGEEKLFF. DNA of the CDR3: TGTGCCAGTCTACAGGGGGGAGAGGAAAAACTGTTTTTT.

This clonotype rates as medium-sized. CDR3 region: CASSQESENEKLFF. CDR3 sequence (DNA): TGTGCCAGCAGCCAAGAATCAGAGAATGAAAAACTGTTTTTT. The chain carries TRBV4-2 and TRBJ1-4; D is unclear. Germline V lookup: CDR1 LGHNA, CDR2 YNFKEQ. V lost 0 bases and J lost 5, with 7 bases in between. CDR3 length equals 14 residues.

Judged by abundance, this clonotype is medium-sized (0.01 to 0.1%). The J gene is TRBJ1-5, the V gene TRBV30; 8 positions agree with TRBD1. Germline assignment: CDR1 GTSNPN and CDR2 SVGIG (reference sequence). The ends lost 4 bases at V and 6 bases at J; junction bases unmatched: 8. This CDR3 spans 14 amino acids. CDR3 region: CAWKGQGARQPQHF. The CDR3 coding sequence is TGTGCCTGGAAGGGCCAGGGGGCTCGTCAGCCCCAGCATTTT. The full variable domain, with the rest looked up from reference TRBV30 and TRBJ1-5, is SQTIHQWPATLVQPVGSPLSLECTVEGTSNPNLYWYRQAAGRGLQLLFYSVGIGQISSEVPQNLSASRPQDRQFILSSKKLLLSDSGFYLCAWKGQGARQPQHFGDGTRLSIL.

The sample holds many counts of this clonotype. The chain carries TRBV5-8 and TRBJ1-2; 9 positions agree with TRBD1. The length of the CDR3 is 15 residues. Germline trimming cut 7 bases from V and 5 bases from J; bases unmatched to any gene: 12. CDR1 is SGHTS, CDR2 YDEGEE, per germline. CDR3 residues: CASDTRGTGIYGYTF. CDR3 DNA sequence: TGTGCCAGCGACACGAGAGGGACAGGGATTTATGGCTACACCTTC.

This clonotype rates as medium-sized. The rearrangement links TRBV7-2 to TRBJ2-6, with TRBD1 matching over 8 bases. J lost 2 bases, V lost 5 bases, and 8 bases had no gene match. The germline V gene encodes CDR1 SGHTA and CDR2 FQGNSA. This CDR3 region has 17 residues. The DNA for the CDR3 is TGTGCCAGCAGCCCCCGGACAGGGCAACCTGGGGCCAACGTCCTGACTTTC. Its protein product is CASSPRTGQPGANVLTF. The whole variable domain, filled in from reference TRBV7-2 and TRBJ2-6, reads GAGVSQSPSNKVTEKGKDVELRCDPISGHTALYWYRQSLGQGLEFLIYFQGNSAPDKSGLPSDRFSAERTGGSVSTLTIQRTQQEDSAVYLCASSPRTGQPGANVLTFGAGSRLTVL.

This clonotype counts as medium-sized (0.01 to 0.1%). The gene calls are TRBV4-2 and TRBJ2-5; 8 bases match TRBD2. V was pared by 8 bases and J by 2 bases, with 16 bases of the junction left unmatched. The CDR3 contains 17 residues. The germline V gene encodes CDR1 LGHNA and CDR2 YNFKEQ. The CDR3 DNA reads TGTGCCAGCTCCAAATCGGGGGGGCAAGGGCGGCAAGAGACCCAGTACTTC. Translation gives CASSKSGGQGRQETQYF.

Relative to its sample, this clonotype is medium-sized. The J gene is TRBJ2-2, the V gene TRBV7-6, with D possibly called TRBD1 or TRBD2 (5 bases each). With 4 bases removed from V and 5 bases from J, the gap between germline ends came to 20 bases. This CDR3 has 17 amino acids. The germline CDR1 and CDR2 sequences are SGHVS and FNYEAQ. Here the CDR3 reads CASSSGMGGATTGELFF. The CDR3 nucleotides are TGTGCCAGCAGCTCGGGAATGGGTGGGGCGACAACCGGGGAGCTGTTTTTT. Supplemented by reference TRBV7-6 and TRBJ2-2, the full variable domain reads GAGVSQSPRYKVTKRGQDVALRCDPISGHVSLYWYRQALGQGPEFLTYFNYEAQQDKSGLPNDRFSAERPEGSISTLTIQRTEQRDSAMYRCASSSGMGGATTGELFFGEGSRLTVL.

In its sample, this clonotype ranks as large. The chain has TRBV4-1 and TRBJ1-4; weak D call: TRBD1 (5 bases). Germline CDR1 reads MGHRA; CDR2 reads YSYEKL. Trimming removed 4 bases at V and 6 bases at J, with 24 bases between. This CDR3 region has 18 residues. CDR3 protein: CASSPTPAGRGGDEKLFF. CDR3 bases: TGCGCCAGCAGCCCAACACCCGCGGGCCGGGGGGGTGATGAAAAACTGTTTTTT.

CDR3 DNA sequence: TGTGCCAGCAGCTTAGATATTGGGAGTGCAAACACTGAAGCTTTCTTT. Translation gives CASSLDIGSANTEAFF. The genes are TRBV11-1 and TRBJ1-1; D unresolved. CDR1 is SGHAT and CDR2 is FQDESV in the germline V gene (reference sequence). V was cut by 1 base and J by 2 bases, with 14 bases left in between. This CDR3 comprises 16 residues. The complete variable domain, with remaining parts taken from reference TRBV11-1 and TRBJ1-1, reads EAEVAQSPRYKITEKSQAVAFWCDPISGHATLYWYRQILGQGPELLVQFQDESVVDDSQLPKDRFSAERLKGVDSTLKIQPAELGDSAMYLCASSLDIGSANTEAFFGQGTRLTVV.

The V and J genes are TRBV20-1 and TRBJ1-1; weak D call: TRBD1 (5 bases). Trimming removed 3 bases from V and 3 bases from J, with 11 bases in between. This CDR3 contains 13 residues. Per germline, CDR1 DFQATT and CDR2 SNEGSKA (reference sequence). The CDR3, as DNA: TGCAGTGCTAGGGGGGTTCGTGACACTGAAGCTTTCTTT. Its protein is CSARGVRDTEAFF.

This clonotype was seen repeatedly, ten times or more. The CDR3 spells CASSQRGELRGGYTF. In DNA, the CDR3 is TGTGCCAGCAGCCAAAGAGGGGAGCTACGGGGTGGCTACACCTTC. The rearrangement links TRBV7-2 to TRBJ1-2, with D possibly matching TRBD1 (5 bases). Trimming removed 5 bases at V and 7 bases at J, with 20 bases between. This CDR3 is built from 15 residues. Germline CDR1 is SGHTA and CDR2 is FQGNSA. The complete variable domain, with remaining parts taken from reference TRBV7-2 and TRBJ1-2, reads GAGVSQSPSNKVTEKGKDVELRCDPISGHTALYWYRQSLGQGLEFLIYFQGNSAPDKSGLPSDRFSAERTGGSVSTLTIQRTQQEDSAVYLCASSQRGELRGGYTFGSGTRLTVV.